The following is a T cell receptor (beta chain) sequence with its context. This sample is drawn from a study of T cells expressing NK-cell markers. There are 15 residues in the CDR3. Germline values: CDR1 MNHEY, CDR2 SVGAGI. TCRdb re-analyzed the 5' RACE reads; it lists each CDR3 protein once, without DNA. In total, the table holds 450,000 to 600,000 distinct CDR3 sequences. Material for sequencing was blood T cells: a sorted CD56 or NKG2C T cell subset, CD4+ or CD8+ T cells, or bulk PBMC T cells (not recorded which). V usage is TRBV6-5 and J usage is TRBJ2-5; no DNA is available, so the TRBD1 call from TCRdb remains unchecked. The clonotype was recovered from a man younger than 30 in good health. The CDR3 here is CASSYSEKGIETQYF.